A selection of T cell receptor beta chains follows, all from one sample in a study of blood T cell repertoires in COVID-19. TCRdb's copy holds only in-frame clones and misses some; the assay was immunoSEQ multiplex PCR. This sample has around 68,000 clones, with about nine tenths found just once. Sample: peripheral blood. These receptors were collected from a man aged 45-65 years with active COVID-19. Both conserved end residues are part of each CDR3. Fields, in order: D gene, J gene, clone size, CDR3 length, V gene, CDR3 DNA, CDR3 protein. A D gene is named only where the DNA matches it firmly. A row's size may be missing; if present it is once, few, many or a size class.

>-|TRBJ2-5|-|15|TRBV14
TGTGCCAGCAGGCAACGGGGGACCCTCCAAGAGACCCAGTACTTC
CASRQRGTLQETQYF
>-|TRBJ2-7|-|16|TRBV4-2
TGTGCCAGCAGCCCCATAGAGCGGCAGACATCCTACGAGCAGTACTTC
CASSPIERQTSYEQYF
>-|TRBJ2-1|-|12|TRBV6-2/TRBV6-3
TGTGCCAGCAGTTACGGTACTACCCTCCAGTTCTTC
CASSYGTTLQFF
>-|TRBJ2-2|once|15|TRBV28
TGTGCCAGCAGCTCGGGACTCCTAAACACCGGGGAGCTGTTTTTT
CASSSGLLNTGELFF
>-|TRBJ2-1|-|14|TRBV10-2
TGCGCCAGCATACGGGGGGCCTCAGAGAATGAGCAGTTCTTC
CASIRGASENEQFF
>-|TRBJ1-1|-|15|TRBV4-3
TGCGCCAGCAGCCAAGGCTACGGAGGGAACACTGAAGCTTTCTTT
CASSQGYGGNTEAFF
>TRBD1|TRBJ2-7|-|14|TRBV20-1
TGCAGTGCTAGTCGGGGACAGGGGGTCTACGAGCAGTACTTC
CSASRGQGVYEQYF
>TRBD2|TRBJ2-1|-|11|TRBV12-3/TRBV12-4
TGTGCCAGCAGTTTACGGGGGGTGCAGTTCTTC
CASSLRGVQFF
>-|TRBJ1-5|-|15|TRBV4-1
TGCGCCAGCAGCCAAGCAGGGTTTAGCAATCAGCCCCAGCATTTT
CASSQAGFSNQPQHF
>TRBD2|TRBJ2-3|-|16|TRBV11-2
TGTGCCAGCAGCTTTGCGGGGGGAGGCAGCACAGATACGCAGTATTTT
CASSFAGGGSTDTQYF
>-|TRBJ2-7|-|15|TRBV18
TGTGCCAGCTCAACTCAGTCCCTCTCCGGGTACGAGCAGTACTTC
CASSTQSLSGYEQYF